This is a list of T cell receptor beta chains from one sample in a study of B cell selection in AIRE deficiency. Assay used: immunoSEQ multiplex PCR; TCRdb lists only in-frame clones, some missing. The repertoire has 20,000 to 25,000 clones, less than 98% of them found once; the top ten carry roughly 0.3%. The sample was conventional CD4+ T cells sorted from PBMCs. These receptors came from a human donor with AIRE deficiency. CDR3s include the opening cysteine and the closing phenylalanine or tryptophan. The order of the fields is J gene, D gene, V gene, clone size, CDR3 DNA, CDR3 protein. The D gene is left open where the match is weak. Not all rows give a size; the values are once, few, many and, for expanded clones, a class.

TRBJ1-2	NA	TRBV29-1	NA	TGCAGCGTCAAGACAGTTAACTATGGCTACACCTTC	CSVKTVNYGYTF
TRBJ2-7	NA	TRBV5-1	NA	TGCGCCAGCAGCTTGTTGGGGTTCGAGCAGTACTTC	CASSLLGFEQYF
TRBJ2-7	TRBD2	TRBV25-1	NA	TGTGCCAGTGGGCTAGCGGGGTCCTACGAGCAGTACTTC	CASGLAGSYEQYF
TRBJ1-5	NA	TRBV28	once	TGTGCCAGCAGTTTTGTTGATCAGCCCCAGCATTTT	CASSFVDQPQHF
TRBJ2-1	TRBD1	TRBV6-1	few	TGTGCCAGCAGTGAGACAGGGGAGAGGAATGAGCAGTTCTTC	CASSETGERNEQFF
TRBJ2-3	TRBD2	TRBV14	NA	TGTGCCAGCGCCCGTAGCGGGAACGCACGAGATACGCAGTATTTT	CASARSGNARDTQYF
TRBJ1-5	TRBD1	TRBV5-1	NA	TGCGCCAGCAGCCCAACAGGGGGCAATCAGCCCCAGCATTTT	CASSPTGGNQPQHF
TRBJ1-6	NA	TRBV6-1	NA	TGTGCCAGCAGTGATGGGGGAACCTATAATTCACCCCTCCACTTT	CASSDGGTYNSPLHF
TRBJ2-1	TRBD2	TRBV7-3	NA	TGTGCCAGCAGTATCGGACTAGCGGGGGACAATGAGCAGTTCTTC	CASSIGLAGDNEQFF
TRBJ2-4	NA	TRBV10-2	NA	TGCGCCAGCAGCCGGGCTCGTTTAGCCAAAAACATTCAGTACTTC	CASSRARLAKNIQYF
TRBJ2-7	NA	TRBV28	NA	TGTGCCAGCGGGCCAGGGACCGACGAGCAGTACTTC	CASGPGTDEQYF